This is a list of T cell receptor beta chains from one sample in a study of T cells in Graves' hyperthyroidism and ophthalmopathy. Each CDR3 protein is one row after TCRdb ran MiXCR on the multiplex PCR reads. The top ten clones hold approximately 15% of a sample with more than 450,000 distinct CDR3 sequences, 11% to 15% of them seen once. Specimen: blood. Receptor source: a woman aged 40 to 50 with Graves' hyperthyroidism. The conserved cysteine and the conserved F or W are not part of the CDR3 here.

cdr3_aa,cdr3_length,v_call,j_call
ASSDPGTSGSLSLEQY,16,TRBV6-2/TRBV6-3,TRBJ2-7
ASPTGGSSYNEQF,13,TRBV6-1,TRBJ2-1
ASRELAGVTGELF,13,TRBV5-1,TRBJ2-2
ASSTGLAGAGNEQF,14,TRBV7-2,TRBJ2-1
ASSIGDRTGNTIY,13,TRBV5-1,TRBJ1-3
ASSFTLGAGGYTEAF,15,TRBV28,TRBJ1-1
ASSLTGGLLNTGELF,15,TRBV7-2,TRBJ2-2
ASTAGEAPGELF,12,TRBV4-2,TRBJ2-2
SARVGTSSYEQY,12,TRBV20-1,TRBJ2-7
ASSLLSAHEQY,11,TRBV12-3/TRBV12-4,TRBJ2-7
ASSLIGGPYEQY,12,TRBV5-1,TRBJ2-7
SARVASNYGYT,11,TRBV20-1,TRBJ1-2
SAREGLAGVRQF,12,TRBV20-1,TRBJ2-1
ASSFLPWQRNTEAF,14,TRBV12-3/TRBV12-4,TRBJ1-1
ACRWPTGNTEAF,12,TRBV30,TRBJ1-1
ASSFGTLSYEQY,12,TRBV28,TRBJ2-7
ASQAGGPYEQF,11,TRBV30,TRBJ2-1
SARSHGGRGELF,12,TRBV20-1,TRBJ2-2
ASSQDTPGTGGPPLH,15,TRBV4-1,TRBJ1-6
ASSETGTGDLSGYT,14,TRBV5-1,TRBJ1-2
ASSPDIRVNEQF,12,TRBV7-2,TRBJ2-1
SAASGRITYEQY,12,TRBV20-1,TRBJ2-7
ASGTGENSGANVLT,14,TRBV6-1,TRBJ2-6
ASSPTSGINEQF,12,TRBV25-1,TRBJ2-1
AAGRGEQF,8,TRBV28,TRBJ2-1
ASSTRDRDSYEQY,13,TRBV5-1,TRBJ2-7
ASSREQAGGGNIQY,14,TRBV9,TRBJ2-4
ASRPEVVSYEQY,12,TRBV5-1,TRBJ2-7
ASGNRETVTGELF,13,TRBV2,TRBJ2-2
SSGLHVDTEAF,11,TRBV29-1,TRBJ1-1
ASSFGTGVGNEQF,13,TRBV7-2,TRBJ2-1
ASSLGQGGSETQY,13,TRBV12-3/TRBV12-4,TRBJ2-5
ASSQNRPSGLGNTIY,15,TRBV3-1,TRBJ1-3
ASSQDFRAGQF,11,TRBV3-1,TRBJ2-1
ASTDLRGPNTGELF,14,TRBV9,TRBJ2-2
SASRTSGNEQF,11,TRBV20-1,TRBJ2-1
SGLATATYEQY,11,TRBV20-1,TRBJ2-7
ASSPKILAGGSHEQF,15,TRBV18,TRBJ2-1
ASSEFKGSNYGYT,13,TRBV2,TRBJ1-2
ASSSFRLAGSQHVAQF,16,TRBV7-8,TRBJ2-1
ASSEEVSSYNEQF,13,TRBV6-1,TRBJ2-1
AWSVSGANVLT,11,TRBV30,TRBJ2-6
AWSQGEYT,8,TRBV30,TRBJ1-2
ASSLGGLVYEQGF,13,TRBV11-3,TRBJ2-1
AWSVWESTDTQY,12,TRBV30,TRBJ2-3
ASSGGAMNTGELF,13,TRBV2,TRBJ2-2
ASSRAGGVDGELF,13,TRBV12-3/TRBV12-4,TRBJ2-2